This record looks at one TCR beta chain sequence and its context. No antigen is known for it. The CDR3 is 14 amino acids. Germline V gene lookup returns CDR1 MGHDK and CDR2 SYGVNS. With V trimmed by 4 bases and J by 2 bases, 3 bases remained unmatched. The PCR was carried out with 60 Vbeta primers and 13 Jbeta primers. Some clones are missing from TCRdb's copy, which holds only in-frame ones; the method was immunoSEQ multiplex PCR. Altogether over 75,000 clones are present, around 74% being singletons, with the ten largest covering around 7.5%. These data are taken from a study of cytomegalovirus exposure and HLA in healthy donors. Regarding the study as a whole: It emerged from a later analysis that several of the most significant clusters appeared to be linked to common viral pathogens. Fewer than 20,000 TCR beta sequences were associated with HLA alleles at 0.05 false discovery rate in a later analysis.

This TCR was recovered from a man in his forties or fifties in good health and CMV-seropositive. The chain combines TRBV25-1 with TRBJ2-3, with 7 bases lining up with TRBD2. The sequencing sample was made of PBMCs. CDR3 in DNA: TGTGCCAGCAGTGGCGGGGGAACCACAGATACGCAGTATTTT. The encoded protein is CASSGGGTTDTQYF.